This T cell receptor (beta chain) derives from a study of shared clonotypes between healthy human individuals. About the research overall: The donor group consisted of a couple of women and a few men, aged 18 to 49. Findings and caveats of the study: It was expected that sequencing depth would affect clonotype sharing among donors. Naive subsets, compared against memory subsets, generally had larger estimated richness values.

TCRdb's table, derived via immunoSEQ multiplex PCR, lists solely in-frame clones and lacks some. The sample gives some 2,400,000 clones, approximately 94% of which show up once; 0.1% to 0.15% is in the top ten. Concerning this clone itself: Its target is not known.

CDR1 is GTSNPN and CDR2 is SVGIG in the germline V gene (reference sequence). V lost 0 bases, J lost 8 bases, and 10 bases lay in between. The CDR3 has 13 residues. Material for sequencing was naive CD4+ T cells sorted from blood. Subset indicated: CD45RA+ positively selected. This TCR was recovered from a man younger than 35 in good health. The J gene is TRBJ1-4, the V gene TRBV30; D is undetermined. CDR3 sequence: CAWSVLGKEKLFF. The CDR3 region has the DNA TGTGCCTGGAGTGTTCTGGGGAAGGAAAAACTGTTTTTT.